A single sample is the source of the 14 T cell receptor beta chains below, sequenced in a study of T cell clones after liver transplantation. Data came from immunoSEQ multiplex PCR; TCRdb stores just in-frame clones and leaves some out. This sample has roughly 70,000 clones, with roughly 80% found just once. The sequencing used CD4+ T cells from blood, collected before liver transplant. These TCRs come from a human donor who received a liver transplant.

This chain joins TRBV15 and TRBJ2-1; 13 positions agree with TRBD2. This CDR3 has 16 residues. CDR1 LNHNV and CDR2 YYDKDF come from the germline V gene (reference sequence). Germline trimming cut 1 base from V and 8 bases from J; bases unmatched to any gene: 5. The CDR3 sequence is CATSRGTSGSLDEQFF. CDR3 DNA sequence: TGTGCCACCAGCAGAGGGACTAGCGGGAGTTTGGATGAGCAGTTCTTC.

This chain links TRBV18 with TRBJ1-5; TRBD1 might be the D (5 bases). In germline, CDR1 is KGHSH, CDR2 LQKENI. V lost 6 bases and J lost 0, with 18 bases in between. There are 17 residues in the CDR3. CDR3 in amino acids: CASSPDSLTYSNQPQHF. In DNA form, the CDR3 reads TGTGCCAGCTCCCCTGACAGCCTTACGTATAGCAATCAGCCCCAGCATTTT.

J is TRBJ2-7 and V is TRBV6-6; no firm D call. This CDR3 has 16 residues. V was cut by 0 bases and J by 2 bases, with 14 bases left in between. CDR1 and CDR2 from the germline V gene are MNHNY and SVGAGI (reference sequence). The DNA of the CDR3 is TGTGCCAGCAGTTACTCGGCCAGTACCGAACCCTACGAGCAGTACTTC. Encoded protein: CASSYSASTEPYEQYF.

V is TRBV7-9 and J is TRBJ1-2, with D maybe TRBD1 (5 bases). V was cut by 5 bases and J by 6 bases, with 25 bases left in between. The CDR3 sequence is 17 residues long. Germline V CDR1 and CDR2: SEHNR, FQNEAQ (reference sequence). The CDR3, as DNA: TGTGCCAGCAGCCCCACCCTCTCCTTCGGGGGTTGGAATGGCTACACCTTC. It specifies CASSPTLSFGGWNGYTF.

The CDR3 loop is CASSRGSAGGYNEQFF. As DNA, the CDR3 is TGTGCCAGCAGTCGGGGCAGCGCGGGAGGGTACAATGAGCAGTTCTTC. The J gene is TRBJ2-1, the V gene TRBV28; TRBD2 aligns across 9 bases. Germline CDR1 and CDR2: MDHEN and SYDVKM. J was trimmed by 4 bases and V by 5 bases; bases with no gene match: 9. The CDR3 loop spans 16 amino acids.

V gene TRBV5-1 combines with J gene TRBJ2-1; no clear D. The CDR3 loop spans 11 amino acids. Trimming took off 3 bases at V and 15 bases at J, with 13 bases between the two ends. Per the germline V gene, CDR1 is SGHRS and CDR2 is YFSETQ. The CDR3 spells CASSSQRERFF. In DNA form, the CDR3 reads TGCGCCAGCAGCTCACAGCGAGAGAGGTTCTTC.

The chain employs TRBV28 and TRBJ2-3; D gene unclear. Germline V gene sequence: CDR1 MDHEN, CDR2 SYDVKM. CDR3 length equals 11 residues. The V end was cut by 5 bases, the J end by 0 bases, with 0 bases between. This CDR3 reads CASSSTDTQYF. The CDR3, as DNA: TGTGCCAGCAGTAGCACAGATACGCAGTATTTT.

V usage is TRBV6-5 and J usage is TRBJ1-4, with D unresolved. Germline V gene sequence: CDR1 MNHEY, CDR2 SVGAGI. This CDR3 contains 13 residues. V gave up 7 bases and J gave up 7 bases, with 13 bases separating them. CDR3 DNA: TGTGCCAGCACGTACCTATACGGTGAAAAACTGTTTTTT. Protein product: CASTYLYGEKLFF.

CDR3 region: CASSSDRASYEQYF. The CDR3 nucleotides are TGTGCCAGCAGCTCTGACAGGGCCTCCTACGAGCAGTACTTC. The V and J genes are TRBV7-6 and TRBJ2-7; 7 bases map to TRBD1. Germline trimming cut 4 bases from V and 0 bases from J; bases unmatched to any gene: 3. The CDR3 runs 14 residues. Germline assignment: CDR1 SGHVS and CDR2 FNYEAQ. Supplemented by reference TRBV7-6 and TRBJ2-7, the full variable domain reads GAGVSQSPRYKVTKRGQDVALRCDPISGHVSLYWYRQALGQGPEFLTYFNYEAQQDKSGLPNDRFSAERPEGSISTLTIQRTEQRDSAMYRCASSSDRASYEQYFGPGTRLTVT.

This rearrangement joins TRBV6-5 to TRBJ1-2; possible D gene TRBD1, 5 bases. CDR1 MNHEY and CDR2 SVGAGI come from the germline V gene. CDR3 length: 14 amino acids. V was clipped by 6 bases and J by 8 bases, with 19 bases between them. The CDR3 nucleotides are TGTGCCAGCAGCTCCGGGGACGGGGTGAGGGGCTACACCTTC. The encoded protein is CASSSGDGVRGYTF.

V usage is TRBV7-9 and J usage is TRBJ2-2; the D is unclear. Germline values: CDR1 SEHNR, CDR2 FQNEAQ (reference sequence). The length of the CDR3 is 16 residues. V lost 4 bases to trimming and J lost 4 bases, with 16 bases between them. CDR3 nucleotide sequence: TGTGCCAGCAGCTCCTGGGGTAGGCCCTTCACCGGGGAGCTGTTTTTT. This sequence encodes CASSSWGRPFTGELFF.

The chain joins TRBV5-4 to TRBJ1-1; 11 nucleotides agree with TRBD1. The CDR3 has 16 amino acids. V lost 2 bases to trimming and J lost 4 bases; unmatched junction nucleotides: 7. CDR1 and CDR2 from the germline V gene are SGHNT and YYREEE (reference sequence). CDR3 amino acids: CASSFPGTGGFTEAFF. The CDR3 DNA sequence: TGTGCCAGCAGCTTTCCCGGGACAGGGGGGTTCACTGAAGCTTTCTTT.

The rearrangement joins TRBV4-2 to TRBJ2-7, with a weak D call TRBD2 (6 bases). This CDR3 comprises 14 residues. CDR1 is LGHNA and CDR2 is YNFKEQ in the germline V gene. The ends were cut back, 4 bases at V and 1 base at J, with 11 bases in the middle. CDR3 sequence (DNA): TGTGCCAGCAGCCTTGTAGGGAGGTCCTACGAGCAGTACTTC. Protein product: CASSLVGRSYEQYF.

The chain joins TRBV14 to TRBJ1-2; D unresolved. The length of the CDR3 is 13 residues. V was cut by 4 bases and J by 2 bases, with 8 bases left in between. Germline CDR1 SGHDN, CDR2 FVKESK. DNA of the CDR3: TGTGCCAGCAGCCGGGCGTCGAACTATGGCTACACCTTC. Residues: CASSRASNYGYTF.